What follows describes a single T cell receptor (beta chain). Its antigen is currently unknown. The germline V gene encodes CDR1 SQVTM and CDR2 ANQGSEA. This CDR3 comprises 13 residues. The entry originates in a study of monozygotic twins with inflammatory bowel disease. Whole-study results and caveats: Lower sharing of clonotypes with other individuals was seen in IBD patients than in healthy twins. This was most marked in patients showing signs of disease activity. Evidence did not back any single strong signal or clonotype linked to IBD.

Using the 5' RACE reads, TCRdb records one entry per CDR3 protein without DNA. The sample includes fewer than 110,000 distinct CDR3 sequences. The sample was blood. The clonotype was recovered from a human donor with ulcerative colitis or Crohn's disease, or a healthy co-twin of an affected twin (not recorded which). The chain employs TRBV29-1 and TRBJ1-6; no DNA is available, so the TRBD1 call from TCRdb remains unchecked. The CDR3: CSVRDGLNSPLHF.